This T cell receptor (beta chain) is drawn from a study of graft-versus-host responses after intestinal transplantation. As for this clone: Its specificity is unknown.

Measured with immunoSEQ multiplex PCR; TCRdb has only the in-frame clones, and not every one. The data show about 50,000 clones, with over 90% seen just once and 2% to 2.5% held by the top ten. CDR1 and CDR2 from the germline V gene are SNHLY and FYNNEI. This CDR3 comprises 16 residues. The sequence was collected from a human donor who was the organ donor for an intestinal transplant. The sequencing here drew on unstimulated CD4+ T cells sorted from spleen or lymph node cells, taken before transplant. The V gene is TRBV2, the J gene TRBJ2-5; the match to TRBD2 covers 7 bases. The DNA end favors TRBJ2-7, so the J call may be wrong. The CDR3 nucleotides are TGTGCCAGCAGTGATGTTCTAGCGGTCAATTCCTACGAGCAGTACTTC. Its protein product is CASSDVLAVNSYEQYF.